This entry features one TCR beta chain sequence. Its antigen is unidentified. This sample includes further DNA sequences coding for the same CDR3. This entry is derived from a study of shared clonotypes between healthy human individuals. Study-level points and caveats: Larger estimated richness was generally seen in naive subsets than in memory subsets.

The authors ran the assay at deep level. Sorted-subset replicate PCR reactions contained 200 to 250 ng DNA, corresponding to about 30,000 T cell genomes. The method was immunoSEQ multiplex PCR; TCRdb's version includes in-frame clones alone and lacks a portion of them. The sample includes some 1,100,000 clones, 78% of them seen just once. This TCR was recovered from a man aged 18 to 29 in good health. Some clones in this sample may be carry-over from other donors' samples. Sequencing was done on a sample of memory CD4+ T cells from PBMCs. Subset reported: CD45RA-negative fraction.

The CDR3 region has the DNA TGTGCCAGCAGCGCGACCGGGGGGAACACTGAAGCTTTCTTT. This translates into CASSATGGNTEAFF. J is TRBJ1-1 and V is TRBV9, with a weak D call TRBD1 (5 bases). Germline lookup yields CDR1 SGDLS and CDR2 YYNGEE. V dropped 3 bases and J dropped 1 base, with 10 bases sitting between them. The CDR3 totals 14 residues. Looking up the rest from reference TRBV9 and TRBJ1-1 gives the full variable domain: DSGVTQTPKHLITATGQRVTLRCSPRSGDLSVYWYQQSLDQGLQFLIQYYNGEERAKGNILERFSAQQFPDLHSELNLSSLELGDSALYFCASSATGGNTEAFFGQGTRLTVV.